The 26 T cell receptor beta chains below come from one sample, sequenced in a study of Graves' ophthalmopathy and Graves' hyperthyroidism. For repertoire sequencing, the TCR beta CDR3 regions were amplified from RNA transcripts. HTBI primers were employed in first-round RT-PCR, then a second-round multiplex PCR followed. Using its own MiXCR run on the multiplex PCR reads, TCRdb lists one record per CDR3 protein. The sample holds approximately 700,000 distinct CDR3 sequences, 35% to 50% seen once. Sequencing was done on a sample of peripheral blood. The receptors stem from an adult man with Graves' ophthalmopathy.

This clonotype was detected many times. The V call is TRBV14, the J call TRBJ1-6; D might be TRBD1 (5 bases). Germline V gene lookup returns CDR1 SGHDN and CDR2 FVKESK. The CDR3 sequence is 14 residues long. V was clipped by 1 base and J by 12 bases, with 13 bases between them. CDR3 residues: CASSQGGGDLPLHF. DNA of the CDR3: TGTGCCAGCAGCCAAGGGGGGGGAGATTTACCCCTCCACTTT.

This clonotype was detected a few times. This chain links TRBV10-3 with TRBJ1-5, with a possible D match to TRBD1 (5 bases). There are 14 residues in the CDR3. Germline assignment: CDR1 ENHRY and CDR2 SYGVKD. Trimming cost V 10 bases and J 0 bases, with 13 bases left between them. In DNA form, the CDR3 reads TGTGCCAGCAGCCCGACAGATAGCAATCAGCCCCAGCATTTT. Translation gives CASSPTDSNQPQHF.

The rearrangement uses TRBV25-1 and TRBJ2-2; D unresolved. The germline V gene encodes CDR1 MGHDK and CDR2 SYGVNS. V lost 8 bases to trimming and J lost 1 base, with 11 bases between them. The CDR3 sequence is 14 residues long. The CDR3 reads CASDRALNTGELFF. DNA for the CDR3: TGTGCCAGCGACCGAGCTTTGAACACCGGGGAGCTGTTTTTT.

As for this clonotype: A much larger clone lies a single base off, so this may be a read error. J is TRBJ1-4 and V is TRBV20-1, with D unresolved. The CDR3 is made up of 10 amino acids. CDR1 DFQATT and CDR2 SNEGSKA come from the germline V gene (reference sequence). The DNA for the CDR3 is TGCAGTGCTAGATGGGAAAAACTGCTTTTT. Translating it yields CSARWEKLLF.

This clonotype was counted a few times. The genes are TRBV19 and TRBJ2-7; either TRBD1 or TRBD2 may supply D (5 bases each). Germline V gene sequence: CDR1 LNHDA, CDR2 SQIVND (reference sequence). Trimming took off 7 bases at V and 1 base at J, with 8 bases between the two ends. CDR3 length: 12 residues. The CDR3 DNA reads TGTGCCAGTATGGGGGAATCCTACGAGCAGTACTTC. Encoded protein: CASMGESYEQYF.

The V gene is TRBV9, the J gene TRBJ2-5; D could derive from TRBD1 or TRBD2 (5 bases each). The CDR3 consists of 13 residues. Trimming took 4 bases from V and 5 from J, leaving 12 bases between them. Germline CDR1 is SGDLS and CDR2 is YYNGEE. The CDR3 loop reads CASSQEGWETQYF. CDR3 in DNA: TGTGCCAGCAGCCAAGAGGGGTGGGAGACCCAGTACTTC.

The chain joins TRBV7-2 to TRBJ2-7; weak D call: TRBD1 (6 bases). Trimming removed 6 bases from V and 3 bases from J, with 18 bases in between. There are 15 residues in the CDR3. Germline V gives CDR1 SGHTA, CDR2 FQGNSA. CDR3 sequence: CASSFFGRGGYEQYF. The CDR3 DNA reads TGTGCCAGCAGTTTCTTCGGCAGGGGTGGCTACGAGCAGTACTTC. The whole variable domain, remainder taken from reference TRBV7-2 and TRBJ2-7, is GAGVSQSPSNKVTEKGKDVELRCDPISGHTALYWYRQSLGQGLEFLIYFQGNSAPDKSGLPSDRFSAERTGGSVSTLTIQRTQQEDSAVYLCASSFFGRGGYEQYFGPGTRLTVT.

The chain recombines TRBV20-1 with TRBJ2-5; TRBD1 matches 8 bases. The germline V gene has CDR1 DFQATT and CDR2 SNEGSKA (reference sequence). The V segment lost 5 bases and the J segment 5 bases; nucleotides outside the gene matches: 7. The CDR3 consists of 13 residues. The CDR3 here is CSAWTGRAETQYF. The CDR3 DNA reads TGCAGTGCTTGGACAGGGCGGGCGGAGACCCAGTACTTC.

This clonotype appeared a single time. The chain combines TRBV2 with TRBJ1-1; TRBD1 matches 7 bases. The V and J ends lost 9 bases and 5 bases, in that order; junction bases with no gene match: 9. CDR1 is SNHLY, CDR2 FYNNEI, per germline. The CDR3 covers 13 residues. For the CDR3, the DNA is TGTGCCAGTGATGGGTCAGGGGGTACTGAAGCTTTCTTT. This gives the protein CASDGSGGTEAFF.

This clonotype was counted a few times. The J gene is TRBJ2-3, the V gene TRBV2; no definite D call. V shed 9 bases and J shed 4 bases, with 20 bases lying between them. Germline CDR1 SNHLY, CDR2 FYNNEI. This CDR3 has 15 amino acids. Here the CDR3 reads CASGLTPLRADTQYF. The DNA for the CDR3 is TGTGCCAGTGGGTTGACTCCCCTTAGGGCAGATACGCAGTATTTT.

The V call is TRBV9, the J call TRBJ2-7, with 8 positions matching TRBD1. Germline CDR1 and CDR2: SGDLS and YYNGEE. With 4 bases clipped from V and 2 bases from J, the junction kept 11 bases outside the gene matches. The CDR3 totals 16 residues. CDR3 in DNA: TGTGCCAGCAGCCAAGATGCGACAGGGGTGGCCTACGAGCAGTACTTC. Its protein product is CASSQDATGVAYEQYF.

Comment on this clonotype: This clone may be a read error of a much larger clone one base away. V gene TRBV7-2 combines with J gene TRBJ1-4; D may be TRBD1 (5 bases). CDR1 and CDR2 (germline): SGHTA, FQGNSA. V shed 5 bases and J shed 5 bases, with 15 bases lying between them. This CDR3 spans 15 amino acids. This CDR3 is CASSTPTATNEKLFF. CDR3 DNA sequence: TGTGCCAGCAGCACTCCGACAGCGACAAATGAAAAACTGTTTTTT.

The chain joins TRBV7-4 to TRBJ1-1; no clear D. The CDR3 contains 13 residues. V was cut by 5 bases and J by 4 bases, with 11 bases left in between. Germline CDR1 is SGHVT and CDR2 is SQSDAQ. The CDR3 DNA follows: TGTGCCAGCAGCCGACACCGGGGCACTGAAGCTTTCTTT. This translates into CASSRHRGTEAFF.

This clonotype was counted a few times. The V gene is TRBV9, the J gene TRBJ1-2; 7 bases are a match to TRBD1. The V gene's germline CDR1 is SGDLS and CDR2 YYNGEE. This CDR3 has 12 residues. Trimming removed 6 bases from V and 7 bases from J; junction bases left unmatched: 6. As DNA, the CDR3 is TGTGCCAGCAAGGGCGACAGGGTTGGCTACACCTTC. This gives the protein CASKGDRVGYTF.

A single count supports this clonotype. The rearrangement links TRBV5-1 to TRBJ2-7; TRBD2 matches 9 bases. Germline CDR1 and CDR2: SGHRS and YFSETQ. There are 13 residues in the CDR3. With V trimmed by 3 bases and J by 5 bases, 3 bases remained unmatched. The chain's CDR3 is CASSSAGGHEQYF. DNA for the CDR3: TGCGCCAGCAGCTCGGCGGGAGGGCACGAGCAGTACTTC.

This clonotype was seen a handful of times. The chain couples TRBV2 to TRBJ2-2; 10 bases are shared with TRBD1. The CDR3 is made up of 16 amino acids. CDR1 is SNHLY, CDR2 FYNNEI, per germline. The trim removed 6 bases at V and 0 bases at J, leaving 4 bases unmatched. CDR3 coding DNA: TGTGCCAGCAGGGAGACAGGGGGCGCGAACACCGGGGAGCTGTTTTTT. It yields the protein CASRETGGANTGELFF.

The V gene is TRBV2, the J gene TRBJ1-1; possible D gene TRBD1, 6 bases. V lost 6 bases to trimming and J lost 5 bases, with 13 bases between them. Germline values: CDR1 SNHLY, CDR2 FYNNEI. CDR3 length equals 13 residues. As DNA, the CDR3 is TGTGCCAGCAGCCAGCTCAGGGGTACTGAAGCTTTCTTT. It translates to CASSQLRGTEAFF.

Here the CDR3 DNA reads TGTGCCACCCGTCCCGGCCAGCCCCAGCATTTT. Amino acids: CATRPGQPQHF. The chain employs TRBV15 and TRBJ1-5, with unresolved D. The V gene lost 8 bases and the J gene lost 7 bases, with 9 bases spanning the gap. There are 11 residues in the CDR3. Germline CDR1 is LNHNV and CDR2 is YYDKDF (reference sequence).

The chain joins TRBV20-1 to TRBJ1-5; a possible D gene is TRBD1 (5 bases). The germline V and J ends were trimmed by 1 base and 4 bases, with 14 bases remaining between them. The length of the CDR3 is 15 residues. Germline CDR1 and CDR2: DFQATT and SNEGSKA (reference sequence). CDR3 sequence reads: CSARGGGTGNQPQHF. The CDR3 DNA follows: TGCAGTGCTAGAGGGGGGGGGACGGGTAATCAGCCCCAGCATTTT.

V usage is TRBV20-1 and J usage is TRBJ2-7; no firm D call. The germline V and J ends were trimmed by 2 bases and 3 bases, with 11 bases remaining between them. Per the germline V gene, CDR1 is DFQATT and CDR2 is SNEGSKA (reference sequence). This CDR3 spans 13 amino acids. In DNA, the CDR3 is TGCAGTGCTAGACAGCAGAGTAGCTACGAGCAGTACTTC. As protein: CSARQQSSYEQYF.

The sample holds a few counts of this clonotype. At one end, the junction sequence differs from germline, possibly due to a read error. The chain is built from TRBV10-3 and TRBJ2-7, with no clear D. This CDR3 is 13 amino acids long. CDR1 is ENHRY and CDR2 is SYGVKD in the germline V gene. The CDR3 DNA follows: TGTGCCAGCAGTGACTTAGCCCACTACGAGCAGTACTTC. Translated, it gives CASSDLAHYEQYF.

The chain carries TRBV14 and TRBJ1-1; D is undetermined. Germline values: CDR1 SGHDN, CDR2 FVKESK. This CDR3 has 18 residues. Trimming left V 1 base short and J 0 bases short, with 18 bases between. CDR3 DNA: TGTGCCAGCAGCCAAGTCGGAGGAACCAGAACTATGAACACTGAAGCTTTCTTT. Amino acid sequence: CASSQVGGTRTMNTEAFF.

In its sample, this clonotype was seen many times. V and J are TRBV20-1 and TRBJ1-4; no clear D gene. Deletions cut 5 bases from V and 10 bases from J, with 11 bases between. Germline V gene data show CDR1 as DFQATT and CDR2 as SNEGSKA (reference sequence). This CDR3 is built from 11 residues. CDR3: CSAGLGGKLFF. The CDR3, as DNA: TGCAGTGCTGGCCTAGGTGGAAAACTGTTTTTT.

V and J are TRBV5-6 and TRBJ2-5; TRBD1 matches at 9 bases. The CDR3 covers 19 residues. From germline, CDR1 is SGHDT and CDR2 YYEEEE. Trimming at V came to 0 bases and at J to 5 bases, leaving 17 bases not matched to a gene. CDR3 DNA sequence: TGTGCCAGCAGCTTGGCCCTTAGGGGACAGGGCGTTTCGGGGGAGACCCAGTACTTC. Its protein is CASSLALRGQGVSGETQYF. The entire variable domain, with the rest obtained from reference TRBV5-6 and TRBJ2-5, is as follows: DAGVTQSPTHLIKTRGQQVTLRCSPKSGHDTVSWYQQALGQGPQFIFQYYEEEERQRGNFPDRFSGHQFPNYSSELNVNALLLGDSALYLCASSLALRGQGVSGETQYFGPGTRLLVL.

This chain uses TRBV7-9 with TRBJ1-3; no definite D call. Germline V gene lookup returns CDR1 SEHNR and CDR2 FQNEAQ (reference sequence). V was shortened by 8 bases and J by 4 bases, with 24 bases between the two germline ends. The CDR3 extends over 17 amino acids. CDR3 sequence (DNA): TGTGCCAGCCCACAGCGACGGACCCTTAAAGTAGGAAACACCATATATTTT. It yields the protein CASPQRRTLKVGNTIYF.

In regard to this clonotype: No conserved phenylalanine or tryptophan is present at the end of the CDR3, so a read error is the likely explanation. It is unclear where the CDR3 begins or ends on the DNA, so no DNA is shown, and the CDR3 is as TCRdb lists it. The CDR3 sequence is CSAGRLAS. This chain connects TRBV29-1 to TRBJ2-7; TRBD1, as called in the table, went unchecked against the DNA. Inclusive of both ends, the CDR3 amounts to 8 amino acids. Germline CDR1 is SQVTM and CDR2 is ANQGSEA.